This entry features one T cell receptor beta chain sequence. Its antigen is unknown. These data belong to a study of beta chain features in type 1 diabetes. Reverse transcribing all isolated RNA meant expressed TCRB transcripts were sequenced. Assay used: immunoSEQ multiplex PCR; TCRdb lists only in-frame clones, some missing. The table has about 710,000 clones, over 11% seen once. Findings and limits, study-wide: Among patients with Type 1 diabetes, TCRB CDR3s were moderately but significantly shorter in every one of the four CD4+ subsets.

The sample comprised naive CD4+ T cells from blood. The sequence was obtained from a man aged 18 to 35 with type 1 diabetes.

The CDR3 reads CSVDASDRGSSYNEQFF. The CDR3 coding sequence is TGCAGCGTTGACGCCTCCGATAGGGGAAGCTCCTACAATGAGCAGTTCTTC. This chain connects TRBV29-1 to TRBJ2-1; D might be TRBD1 (5 bases). This CDR3 comprises 17 residues. Germline V lookup: CDR1 SQVTM, CDR2 ANQGSEA. Trimming cost V 3 bases and J 0 bases, with 18 bases left between them.